Listed below are T cell receptor beta chains from one sample, sequenced in a study of OX40 agonist ivuxolimab in advanced cancers. Produced via immunoSEQ multiplex PCR; TCRdb's table is partial and in-frame only. The sample shows roughly 90,000 clones, roughly 92% of them seen only once. Specimen: CD4+ or CD8+ T cells sorted from blood, collected in a trial of the OX40 agonist ivuxolimab. The receptors derive from an adult with an advanced solid tumor such as melanoma, head and neck, liver or kidney cancer. Each CDR3 is given with its conserved first and last residue. Each record gives: V gene, D gene, J gene, clone size, CDR3 protein, CDR3 DNA. D genes are given only for firm matches. Clone size is given for some rows only: seen once, a few or many times, or a class if the clone is expanded.

v_call: TRBV6-5; d_call: NA; j_call: TRBJ1-5; clone_size: NA; cdr3_aa: CASSYRGNQPQHF; cdr3_nt: TGTGCCAGCAGTTACAGGGGAAATCAGCCCCAGCATTTT
v_call: TRBV5-1; d_call: TRBD1; j_call: TRBJ2-3; clone_size: NA; cdr3_aa: CASYDRGMTDTQYF; cdr3_nt: TGCGCCAGCTACGACAGGGGGATGACAGATACGCAGTATTTT
v_call: TRBV13; d_call: NA; j_call: TRBJ1-1; clone_size: NA; cdr3_aa: CASSLGQMNTEAFF; cdr3_nt: TGTGCCAGCAGCTTAGGACAGATGAACACTGAAGCTTTCTTT
v_call: TRBV27; d_call: NA; j_call: TRBJ2-3; clone_size: once; cdr3_aa: CASSPRGNTDTQYF; cdr3_nt: TGTGCCAGCAGCCCACGGGGGAACACAGATACGCAGTATTTT
v_call: TRBV5-1; d_call: NA; j_call: TRBJ1-2; clone_size: NA; cdr3_aa: CASRKTGNYGYTF; cdr3_nt: TGCGCCAGCAGAAAGACGGGGAACTATGGCTACACCTTC
v_call: TRBV19; d_call: NA; j_call: TRBJ1-3; clone_size: NA; cdr3_aa: CASTPTGSSGNTIYF; cdr3_nt: TGTGCCAGTACCCCTACAGGATCCTCTGGAAACACCATATATTTT
v_call: TRBV5-4; d_call: NA; j_call: TRBJ1-2; clone_size: NA; cdr3_aa: CASRHADIGYGYTF; cdr3_nt: TGTGCCAGCAGACATGCGGACATCGGCTATGGCTACACCTTC
v_call: TRBV5-8; d_call: TRBD2; j_call: TRBJ2-3; clone_size: NA; cdr3_aa: CASSLAPREGTDTQYF; cdr3_nt: TGTGCCAGCAGCTTGGCCCCGCGGGAGGGCACAGATACGCAGTATTTT
v_call: TRBV19; d_call: TRBD1; j_call: TRBJ1-4; clone_size: NA; cdr3_aa: CASSETGAAVREKLFF; cdr3_nt: TGTGCCAGTAGTGAAACAGGGGCGGCGGTCCGGGAAAAACTGTTTTTT
v_call: TRBV9; d_call: NA; j_call: TRBJ1-2; clone_size: once; cdr3_aa: CASSVGSVPSNYGYTF; cdr3_nt: TGTGCCAGCAGCGTAGGGTCAGTCCCTTCTAACTATGGCTACACCTTC
v_call: TRBV7-9; d_call: TRBD1; j_call: TRBJ1-5; clone_size: NA; cdr3_aa: CASSFQGALGQPQHF; cdr3_nt: TGTGCCAGCAGCTTTCAGGGGGCGCTGGGGCAGCCCCAGCATTTT
v_call: TRBV5-4; d_call: NA; j_call: TRBJ2-7; clone_size: NA; cdr3_aa: CASSLQHEQYF; cdr3_nt: TGTGCCAGCAGCTTGCAGCACGAGCAGTACTTC
v_call: TRBV19; d_call: TRBD2; j_call: TRBJ2-1; clone_size: once; cdr3_aa: CASSAFSSGRKGEQFF; cdr3_nt: TGTGCCAGTAGTGCGTTTTCTAGCGGGAGGAAGGGTGAGCAGTTCTTC